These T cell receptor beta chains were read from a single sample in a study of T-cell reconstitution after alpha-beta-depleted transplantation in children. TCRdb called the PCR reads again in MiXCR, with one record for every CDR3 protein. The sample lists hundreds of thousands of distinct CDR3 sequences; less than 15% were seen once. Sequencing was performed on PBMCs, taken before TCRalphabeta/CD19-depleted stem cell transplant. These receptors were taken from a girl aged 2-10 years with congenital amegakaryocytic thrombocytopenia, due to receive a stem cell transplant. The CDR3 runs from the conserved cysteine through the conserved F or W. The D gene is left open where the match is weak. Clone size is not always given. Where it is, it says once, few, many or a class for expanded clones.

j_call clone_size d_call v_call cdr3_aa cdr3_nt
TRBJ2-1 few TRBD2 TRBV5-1 CASSEASGYNEQFF TGCGCCAGCAGTGAGGCTAGCGGATACAATGAGCAGTTCTTC
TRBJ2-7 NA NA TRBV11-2 CASSFGLEVISYEQYF TGTGCCAGCAGCTTTGGTTTGGAGGTGATCTCCTACGAGCAGTACTTC
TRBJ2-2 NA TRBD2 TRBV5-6 CASSSPTSGRSTGELFF TGTGCCAGCAGCTCCCCCACTAGCGGGAGGAGCACCGGGGAGCTGTTTTTT
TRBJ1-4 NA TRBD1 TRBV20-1 CSASRQGDEKLFF TGCAGTGCTAGCCGACAGGGAGATGAAAAACTGTTTTTT
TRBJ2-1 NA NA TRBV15 CATSRDRPHHNEQFF TGTGCCACCAGCAGAGACCGACCGCACCACAATGAGCAGTTCTTC
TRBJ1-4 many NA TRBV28 CASSSTAQREKLFF TGTGCCAGCAGCTCGACGGCCCAGAGGGAAAAACTGTTTTTT
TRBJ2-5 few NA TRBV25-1 CASSEYVGSRETQYF TGTGCCAGCAGTGAATATGTCGGCAGTAGAGAGACCCAGTACTTC
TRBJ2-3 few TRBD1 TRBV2 CASDLQGWRTDTQYF TGTGCCAGCGATTTACAGGGGTGGAGGACAGATACGCAGTATTTT
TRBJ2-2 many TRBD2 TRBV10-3 CAISESIGLAGAGELFF TGTGCCATCAGTGAGTCGATCGGACTAGCGGGAGCCGGGGAGCTGTTTTTT
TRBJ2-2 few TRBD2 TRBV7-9 CASLQVGAGDYGELFF TGTGCCAGCCTACAGGTGGGAGCGGGAGACTACGGGGAGCTGTTTTTT
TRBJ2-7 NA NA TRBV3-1 CASSQAGGLSYEQYF TGTGCCAGCAGCCAAGCTGGCGGGCTCTCCTACGAGCAGTACTTC
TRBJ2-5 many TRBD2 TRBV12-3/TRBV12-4 CASSSVREGRTQYF TGTGCCAGCAGTTCCGTGCGGGAGGGCCGGACCCAGTACTTC
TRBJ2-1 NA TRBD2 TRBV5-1 CASRIDLAGGPWNEQFF TGCGCCAGCAGAATCGACCTAGCGGGAGGGCCTTGGAATGAGCAGTTCTTC
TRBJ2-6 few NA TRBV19 CASIRPGANVLTF TGTGCCAGTATCCGCCCCGGAGCCAACGTCCTGACTTTC